The clone carrying this T cell receptor (beta chain) has more than one count but fewer than ten. Its specificity is unknown. The data derive from a study of T-cell reconstitution after alpha-beta-depleted transplantation in children. The study's findings and limits: About two months after transplant, alpha-beta T cells reportedly came from several hundred expanded graft clones. Newly generated T cells supplied most T-cell counts and diversity one year post-transplant. Surviving thymic progenitors and recipient T cells were the source of high TCRbeta diversity at day 60 in some patients.

The authors prepared the TCRbeta library with unique molecular identifiers. From the PCR reads, TCRdb called clonotypes with MiXCR, one entry per CDR3 protein. Of around 700,000 distinct CDR3 sequences in the sample, roughly 13% are singletons; the top ten hold roughly 0.77%. V lost 2 bases and J 4 bases, leaving 14 bases between the germline ends. The CDR3 consists of 15 residues. Germline V gene sequence: CDR1 ENHRY, CDR2 SYGVKD. This rearrangement joins TRBV10-3 to TRBJ2-5; D may be TRBD2 (6 bases). The starting material was PBMCs, obtained before TCRalphabeta/CD19-depleted stem cell transplant. This clonotype originated in a girl between 2 and 10 years old with congenital amegakaryocytic thrombocytopenia, due to receive a stem cell transplant. The CDR3 nucleotides read TGTGCCATCAGTGAGGTCGGAGCGGGTGTAGAGACCCAGTACTTC. It is translated as CAISEVGAGVETQYF.